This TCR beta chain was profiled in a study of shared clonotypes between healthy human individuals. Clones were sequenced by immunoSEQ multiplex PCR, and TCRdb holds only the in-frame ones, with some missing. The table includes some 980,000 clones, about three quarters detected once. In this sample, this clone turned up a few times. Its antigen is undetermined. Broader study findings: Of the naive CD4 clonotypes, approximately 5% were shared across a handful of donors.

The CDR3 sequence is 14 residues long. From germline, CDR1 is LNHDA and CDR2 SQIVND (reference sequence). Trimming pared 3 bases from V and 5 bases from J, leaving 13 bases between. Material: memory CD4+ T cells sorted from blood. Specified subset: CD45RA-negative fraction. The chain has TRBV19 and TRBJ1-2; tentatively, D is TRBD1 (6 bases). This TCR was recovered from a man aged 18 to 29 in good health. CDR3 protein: CASSIKGVRYGYTF. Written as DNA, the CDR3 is TGTGCCAGTAGTATCAAGGGGGTGCGGTATGGCTACACCTTC.